This T cell receptor beta chain was sequenced during a study of T cell responses to AZD1222 COVID-19 vaccine. Trimming removed 10 bases at V and 1 base at J, with 17 bases between. In germline, CDR1 is LNHDA, CDR2 SQIVND (reference sequence). The CDR3 loop spans 14 amino acids. Sequenced by immunoSEQ multiplex PCR; TCRdb stores in-frame clones only, minus some. The data show roughly 150,000 clones, about 87% seen once. This clone was seen a handful of times. Its antigen is undetermined. General study points: Compared with day 0, the breadth and depth of the Spike-specific TCR repertoire rose significantly after two doses of AZD1222.

V usage is TRBV19 and J usage is TRBJ2-7; D possibly matches TRBD1 or TRBD2 (7 bases each). The sequence was collected from an adult in good health. The material was peripheral blood, obtained on day 0 of AZD1222 vaccination. CDR3 loop: CATRSGGGSYEQYF. In DNA, the CDR3 is TGTGCCACCAGATCAGGGGGAGGGTCCTACGAGCAGTACTTC.